Below are 10 T cell receptor beta chains sequenced from a single sample in a study of T cell repertoires in cytomegalovirus infection. TCRdb reprocessed the reads with MiXCR, giving one entry per CDR3 protein. This table has hundreds of thousands of distinct CDR3 sequences, 20% to 25% appearing once. Specimen: CD8+ T cells from PBMCs. These receptor sequences come from a human donor in good health (CMV status not recorded). Some clones in this sample may be carry-over from other donors' samples.

This clonotype was counted ten times or more. V is TRBV7-2 and J is TRBJ2-1; no clear D gene. V was cut by 8 bases and J by 4 bases, with 9 bases left in between. The length of the CDR3 is 12 residues. CDR1 and CDR2 from the germline V gene are SGHTA and FQGNSA. The CDR3 bases are TGTGCCAGCCTTATCTCTTACAATGAGCAGTTCTTC. Protein: CASLISYNEQFF. The full variable domain, rest sourced from reference TRBV7-2 and TRBJ2-1, is GAGVSQSPSNKVTEKGKDVELRCDPISGHTALYWYRQSLGQGLEFLIYFQGNSAPDKSGLPSDRFSAERTGGSVSTLTIQRTQQEDSAVYLCASLISYNEQFFGPGTRLTVL.

Concerning this clonotype: A much larger clone differs from this one at a single base, so this may be a read error. J is TRBJ2-7 and V is TRBV7-4, with 9 bases lining up with TRBD2. This CDR3 region has 16 residues. The germline V gene has CDR1 SGHVT and CDR2 SQSDAQ. DNA of the CDR3: TGTGCCAACAGCTTAGCCCCCTCTAGCGGGGCCTACGAGCAGTACTTC. This gives the protein CANSLAPSSGAYEQYF.

The CDR3 loop is CASMTGPRVEQYF. The CDR3 region has the DNA TGTGCCAGCATGACAGGCCCTCGGGTTGAGCAGTACTTC. This chain connects TRBV2 to TRBJ2-7, with D possibly TRBD1 on 6 matching bases. This CDR3 contains 13 residues. V shed 7 bases and J shed 7 bases, with 17 bases lying between them. Germline CDR1 SNHLY, CDR2 FYNNEI.

The gene calls are TRBV28 and TRBJ2-7; possibly TRBD1 for D (5 bases). This CDR3 has 12 amino acids. Germline CDR1 MDHEN, CDR2 SYDVKM. Trimming stripped 7 bases from V and 3 bases from J, with 10 bases between. In DNA, the CDR3 is TGTGCCAGCACAAGGGGTGGCTACGAGCAGTACTTC. This sequence encodes CASTRGGYEQYF.

This CDR3 reads CSASSHGQGAYNEQFF. For the CDR3, the DNA is TGCAGTGCTAGTAGCCACGGGCAGGGAGCCTACAATGAGCAGTTCTTC. V and J are TRBV20-1 and TRBJ2-1; TRBD1 or TRBD2 may be the D gene (5 bases each). Germline-derived CDR1 and CDR2 are DFQATT and SNEGSKA (reference sequence). Trimming took off 3 bases at V and 2 bases at J, with 17 bases between the two ends. This CDR3 is built from 16 residues.

This chain links TRBV28 with TRBJ1-2, with TRBD1 matching 9 bases. The germline V gene encodes CDR1 MDHEN and CDR2 SYDVKM. Trimming removed 7 bases from V and 4 bases from J; junction bases left unmatched: 7. The CDR3 loop spans 14 amino acids. This chain's CDR3 is CASKGPQGAYGYTF. The CDR3 DNA sequence: TGTGCCAGCAAAGGCCCACAGGGGGCCTATGGCTACACCTTC.

With respect to this clonotype: Mismatch with germline at one junction end may stem from a read error. V is TRBV7-6 and J is TRBJ2-1, with D perhaps being TRBD1 or TRBD2 (6 bases each). The CDR3 consists of 14 residues. CDR1 and CDR2 from the germline V gene are SGHVS and FNYEAQ. Here the CDR3 DNA reads TGTGCCAGCAGGTTTTTAGGCGGGGACAATGCGCAGTTCTTC. Its translation is CASRFLGGDNAQFF.

Worth noting for this clonotype: This may be a read error: a much more frequent sequence differs by one nucleotide. The genes are TRBV7-2 and TRBJ2-2, with 9 bases fitting TRBD1. This CDR3 spans 16 amino acids. CDR1 is SGHTA, CDR2 FQGNSA, per germline. The CDR3 reads CPSSLGDRVFPGELFF. For the CDR3, the DNA is TGTCCCAGCAGCTTAGGGGACAGGGTGTTTCCCGGGGAGCTGTTTTTT.

Ten or more counts support this clonotype. The CDR3 sequence is CASSEKVQGPGGYTF. For the CDR3, the DNA is TGTGCCAGCAGTGAAAAAGTACAGGGCCCAGGGGGCTACACCTTC. The chain joins TRBV6-1 to TRBJ1-2; TRBD1 might be the D (6 bases). The V and J ends lost 2 bases and 8 bases respectively, with 18 bases between them. Germline V lookup: CDR1 MNHNS, CDR2 SASEGT. The length of the CDR3 is 15 residues.

The genes are TRBV14 and TRBJ1-3; D is undetermined. The germline gives CDR1 SGHDN, CDR2 FVKESK. V was pared by 0 bases and J by 1 base, with 4 bases between. This CDR3 has 14 residues. The CDR3 protein is CASSQEASGNTIYF. The CDR3 DNA sequence: TGTGCCAGCAGCCAAGAAGCGTCTGGAAACACCATATATTTT. Supplemented by reference TRBV14 and TRBJ1-3, the full variable domain reads EAGVTQFPSHSVIEKGQTVTLRCDPISGHDNLYWYRRVMGKEIKFLLHFVKESKQDESGMPNNRFLAERTGGTYSTLKVQPAELEDSGVYFCASSQEASGNTIYFGEGSWLTVV.